The source of this T cell receptor (beta chain) is a study of CD8+CD57+ T cells in acquired aplastic anemia. Study summary: Mean yield of DNA from sorted CD4+ and CD8+ cells was around 3 ug. Findings and caveats of the study: Significant differences in CD8+ Simpson's diversity were not observed between patients and controls.

The template for TCR beta VDJ and CDR3 sequence profiling was genomic DNA. TCRdb recomputed calls from the reads with MiXCR, one row per CDR3 protein. The data contain 200,000 or so distinct CDR3 sequences, 64% of them singletons. The count of this clonotype is one. Its cognate antigen is unknown. This CDR3 has 14 residues. The V gene's germline CDR1 is SGHRS and CDR2 YFSETQ. Trimming removed 0 bases from V and 3 bases from J, with 7 bases in between. The sequenced sample was sorted CD4+, CD8+, or CD8+CD57+ T cells (not recorded which) from PBMCs. The chain uses TRBV5-1 and TRBJ1-5; D may be TRBD1 (5 bases). The sequence came from a human donor with severe aplastic anemia or a healthy control (not recorded which). CDR3 nucleotides: TGCGCCAGCAGCTTGGAGGGGCCCAATCAGCCCCAGCATTTT. Translated: CASSLEGPNQPQHF.